This passage covers 18 T cell receptor beta chains from one sample sequenced in a study of blood T cell repertoires in COVID-19. Sequencing used immunoSEQ multiplex PCR; TCRdb keeps in-frame clones, though not all of them. The sample records fewer than 350,000 clones, around 90% being singletons. Sequencing used PBMCs or T cells enriched from blood (not recorded which). These receptors all come from a woman under 30 with acute COVID-19.

The chain carries TRBV7-9 and TRBJ2-1, with D possibly TRBD2 on 7 matching bases. Germline assignment: CDR1 SEHNR and CDR2 FQNEAQ (reference sequence). The CDR3 runs to 15 residues. V dropped 5 bases and J dropped 3 bases, with 14 bases sitting between them. Here the CDR3 reads CASSPKGGVYNEQFF. CDR3 in DNA: TGTGCCAGCAGCCCCAAGGGGGGGGTCTACAATGAGCAGTTCTTC. The full variable domain, rest sourced from reference TRBV7-9 and TRBJ2-1, is DTGVSQNPRHKITKRGQNVTFRCDPISEHNRLYWYRQTLGQGPEFLTYFQNEAQLEKSRLLSDRFSAERPKGSFSTLEIQRTEQGDSAMYLCASSPKGGVYNEQFFGPGTRLTVL.

This chain joins TRBV12-5 and TRBJ1-1; possible D gene TRBD1, 5 bases. Germline V lookup: CDR1 LGHNT, CDR2 FRNRAP. Trimming left V 1 base short and J 1 base short, with 7 bases between. The CDR3 extends over 14 amino acids. The CDR3 loop reads CASGLGQPNTEAFF. CDR3 coding DNA: TGTGCTAGTGGTTTGGGACAGCCGAACACTGAAGCTTTCTTT.

J is TRBJ1-1 and V is TRBV12-3 or TRBV12-4; TRBD1 matches 7 bases. The junction had 4 bases not matched to a gene; V was cut back by 3 bases and J by 6 bases. This CDR3 has 13 residues. Here the CDR3 reads CASSFPDRPEAFF. The CDR3 coding sequence is TGTGCCAGCAGTTTCCCGGACAGGCCTGAAGCTTTCTTT.

This clone has a handful of counts. V gene TRBV7-9 combines with J gene TRBJ1-4, with 10 bases identical to TRBD1. Germline-derived CDR1 and CDR2 are SEHNR and FQNEAQ (reference sequence). The length of the CDR3 is 14 residues. The junction had 1 base not matched to a gene; V was cut back by 3 bases and J by 6 bases. CDR3 residues: CASSLDRGYEKLFF. CDR3 nucleotide sequence: TGTGCCAGCAGCTTGGACAGGGGGTATGAAAAACTGTTTTTT.

The CDR3 sequence is CASSLGGRWELGQYF. The CDR3 DNA reads as TGTGCCAGCAGTCTCGGCGGGCGGTGGGAGCTAGGGCAGTACTTC. This chain connects TRBV28 to TRBJ2-7; D might be TRBD2 (5 bases). Between the trimmed V and J ends, which lost 5 bases and 9 bases, there was a span of 23 bases. CDR1 is MDHEN, CDR2 SYDVKM, per germline. CDR3 length equals 15 residues.

The chain couples TRBV11-2 to TRBJ2-7; tentative D call: TRBD2 (5 bases). Germline loops: CDR1 SGHAT, CDR2 FQNNGV. Trimming stripped 4 bases from V and 6 bases from J, with 22 bases between. The CDR3 length is 16 residues. In nucleotides, the CDR3 is TGTGCCAGCAGCTCCCCCCGCGCGGGCAGAACGCTCGAGCAGTACTTC. Translation gives CASSSPRAGRTLEQYF. Supplemented by reference TRBV11-2 and TRBJ2-7, the full variable domain reads EAGVAQSPRYKIIEKRQSVAFWCNPISGHATLYWYQQILGQGPKLLIQFQNNGVVDDSQLPKDRFSAERLKGVDSTLKIQPAKLEDSAVYLCASSSPRAGRTLEQYFGPGTRLTVT.

A few counts support this clone. Distinct nucleotide sequences in the sample also encode this CDR3. CDR3 loop: CASRQGANQPQHF. The DNA for the CDR3 is TGTGCCAGCAGACAGGGAGCGAATCAGCCCCAGCATTTT. V is TRBV12-3 or TRBV12-4 and J is TRBJ1-5; D may be TRBD1 (6 bases). The CDR3 runs to 13 residues. The V and J ends lost 6 bases and 4 bases respectively, with 10 bases between them.

The chain links TRBV18 to TRBJ2-7; perhaps TRBD1 as D (6 bases). V was shortened by 6 bases and J by 3 bases, with 15 bases between the two germline ends. The CDR3 is made up of 14 amino acids. Germline V gene sequence: CDR1 KGHSH, CDR2 LQKENI. The CDR3 sequence is CASSLRQAGYEQYF. CDR3 DNA sequence: TGTGCCAGCTCGCTAAGACAGGCTGGCTACGAGCAGTACTTC.

The gene calls are TRBV4-3 and TRBJ2-4; a possible D gene is TRBD2 (6 bases). V shed 4 bases and J shed 3 bases, with 10 bases lying between them. This CDR3 has 14 residues. Germline CDR1 LGHNA, CDR2 YSLEER. CDR3 bases: TGCGCCAGCAGCCTTGGCGGGAACAAAAACATTCAGTACTTC. Translation: CASSLGGNKNIQYF.

This sequence joins TRBV11-2 and TRBJ2-2; the match to TRBD2 covers 10 bases. Germline CDR1 and CDR2: SGHAT and FQNNGV. The CDR3 runs to 17 residues. J was trimmed by 0 bases and V by 4 bases; bases with no gene match: 5. Here the CDR3 DNA reads TGTGCCAGCAGCTCCCCCGGACTAGCGGCGAACACCGGGGAGCTGTTTTTT. It translates to CASSSPGLAANTGELFF.

The chain employs TRBV30 and TRBJ2-2; D remains unclear. The CDR3 extends over 15 amino acids. Germline V gene data show CDR1 as GTSNPN and CDR2 as SVGIG (reference sequence). The germline V and J ends were trimmed by 4 bases and 2 bases, with 14 bases remaining between them. The CDR3 region is CAWNRMGTNTGELFF. CDR3 sequence (DNA): TGTGCCTGGAATCGTATGGGCACAAACACCGGGGAGCTGTTTTTT.

The rearrangement links TRBV12-5 to TRBJ2-1, with 8 bases matching TRBD2. This CDR3 has 16 residues. The J segment lost 4 bases and the V segment lost 3 bases, leaving 8 bases of the junction unmatched. CDR1 is LGHNT and CDR2 is FRNRAP in the germline V gene. Here the CDR3 reads CASGFDSGTLYNEQFF. CDR3 coding DNA: TGTGCTAGTGGTTTTGATAGCGGGACCCTATACAATGAGCAGTTCTTC.

CDR3 residues: CASSLVAGVMNEQFF. The CDR3, as DNA: TGTGCCAGCAGTTTAGTAGCGGGAGTGATGAATGAGCAGTTCTTC. The chain links TRBV27 to TRBJ2-1; 9 nucleotides line up with TRBD2. Per germline, CDR1 MNHEY and CDR2 SMNVEV (reference sequence). The CDR3 runs 15 residues. Trimming cost V 2 bases and J 7 bases; bases outside gene matches: 6.

The chain is built from TRBV6-6 and TRBJ2-5, with D tentatively TRBD2 (6 bases). Looked up from germline, CDR1 is MNHNY and CDR2 is SVGAGI (reference sequence). CDR3 length equals 15 residues. V was shortened by 6 bases and J by 3 bases, with 17 bases between the two germline ends. Written as DNA, the CDR3 is TGTGCCAGCAGACAAATACTAGCCAACAAAGAGACCCAGTACTTC. It encodes CASRQILANKETQYF.

To note about this clone: Other DNA sequences in this sample translate to the same CDR3. The chain links TRBV2 to TRBJ2-7, with TRBD1 matching 7 bases. Germline CDR1 and CDR2: SNHLY and FYNNEI. CDR3 length: 13 amino acids. The V gene end was trimmed by 4 bases and the J gene end by 2 bases; junction bases not matched to a gene: 2. The CDR3 reads CASSGDRAYEQYF. The CDR3 DNA follows: TGTGCCAGCAGTGGTGACAGGGCCTACGAGCAGTACTTC.

Written as DNA, the CDR3 is TGTGCCAGTAGCCATCCCCGGGGTTTGGGTATGAACACTGAAGCTTTCTTT. Amino acid sequence: CASSHPRGLGMNTEAFF. The chain employs TRBV19 and TRBJ1-1; D is unresolved. The CDR3 extends over 17 amino acids. CDR1 and CDR2 (germline): LNHDA, SQIVND (reference sequence). The V end was cut by 6 bases, the J end by 0 bases, with 20 bases between. The variable domain in full, with the rest retrieved from reference TRBV19 and TRBJ1-1, is DGGITQSPKYLFRKEGQNVTLSCEQNLNHDAMYWYRQDPGQGLRLIYYSQIVNDFQKGDIAEGYSVSREKKESFPLTVTSAQKNPTAFYLCASSHPRGLGMNTEAFFGQGTRLTVV.

The chain is built from TRBV28 and TRBJ1-5; 8 positions match TRBD1. The CDR3 runs to 12 residues. Trimming at V came to 7 bases and at J to 4 bases, leaving 0 bases not matched to a gene. Germline assignment: CDR1 MDHEN and CDR2 SYDVKM. This CDR3 is CASNRGNQPQHF. CDR3 nucleotides: TGTGCCAGCAACAGGGGGAATCAGCCCCAGCATTTT.

This chain joins TRBV12-3 or TRBV12-4 and TRBJ2-7; 12 bases are a match to TRBD2. The CDR3 is made up of 13 amino acids. Germline trimming cut 8 bases from V and 2 bases from J; bases unmatched to any gene: 1. The CDR3 sequence: CASRLAGAYEQYF. In DNA form, the CDR3 reads TGTGCCAGCCGACTAGCGGGGGCCTACGAGCAGTACTTC.